What follows are 2 T cell receptor beta chains derived from one specimen sequenced in a study of OX40 agonist ivuxolimab in advanced cancers. Clones were read by immunoSEQ multiplex PCR, and TCRdb kept only the in-frame ones, dropping some. The sample shows tens of thousands of clones, roughly 83% of them seen only once. The sequenced sample was CD4+ or CD8+ T cells sorted from blood, obtained in a trial of the OX40 agonist ivuxolimab. The receptors derive from an adult with an advanced solid tumor such as melanoma, head and neck, liver or kidney cancer.

The V and J genes are TRBV7-9 and TRBJ1-1; possible D gene TRBD1, 6 bases. V shed 5 bases and J shed 2 bases, with 15 bases lying between them. The germline V gene has CDR1 SEHNR and CDR2 FQNEAQ (reference sequence). The length of the CDR3 is 15 residues. In DNA, the CDR3 is TGTGCCAGCAGCCCCCGGGCAGGGGCAAACACTGAAGCTTTCTTT. Translating it yields CASSPRAGANTEAFF.

CDR3 sequence reads: CASSLSPSNTGELFF. As DNA, the CDR3 is TGCGCCAGCAGCTTGTCCCCCTCGAACACCGGGGAGCTGTTTTTT. The chain uses TRBV5-1 and TRBJ2-2; D call uncertain. CDR1 SGHRS and CDR2 YFSETQ come from the germline V gene. This CDR3 contains 15 residues. Deletions cut 1 base from V and 0 bases from J, with 7 bases between.